Sequencing of this T cell receptor beta chain was carried out in a study of blood T cells in healthy people across ages. The extraction recovered at least 6 micrograms of total RNA per sample. Primers used in a second PCR of roughly 6 to 11 cycles were a sample-barcoded 5' primer and a J-beta primer mix. TCRdb processed the 5' RACE reads anew with MiXCR; each CDR3 protein has one entry. Of about a million distinct CDR3 sequences listed, about 48% were seen once; the top ten hold around 15%. Regarding the study as a whole: Among long-lived donors, naive CD4+ cells were more numerous and diversity higher than in aged donors. Age showed a roughly linear inverse relationship with TCR beta diversity per million T cells.

As to this clonotype: The target antigen is unknown.

This CDR3 is 15 amino acids long. The V end lost 0 bases, the J end lost 11 bases, and 20 bases lay between the germline ends. Germline CDR1 reads LGHDT; CDR2 reads YNNKEL (reference sequence). The genes are TRBV3-1 and TRBJ2-7; unclear D gene. This TCR was recovered from a man aged 25-45 years in good health. The sample taken for sequencing was blood. In nucleotides, the CDR3 is TGTGCCAGCAGCCAAGAAGGGTACCAAGGAAAGGAGAAGTACTTC. It specifies CASSQEGYQGKEKYF.